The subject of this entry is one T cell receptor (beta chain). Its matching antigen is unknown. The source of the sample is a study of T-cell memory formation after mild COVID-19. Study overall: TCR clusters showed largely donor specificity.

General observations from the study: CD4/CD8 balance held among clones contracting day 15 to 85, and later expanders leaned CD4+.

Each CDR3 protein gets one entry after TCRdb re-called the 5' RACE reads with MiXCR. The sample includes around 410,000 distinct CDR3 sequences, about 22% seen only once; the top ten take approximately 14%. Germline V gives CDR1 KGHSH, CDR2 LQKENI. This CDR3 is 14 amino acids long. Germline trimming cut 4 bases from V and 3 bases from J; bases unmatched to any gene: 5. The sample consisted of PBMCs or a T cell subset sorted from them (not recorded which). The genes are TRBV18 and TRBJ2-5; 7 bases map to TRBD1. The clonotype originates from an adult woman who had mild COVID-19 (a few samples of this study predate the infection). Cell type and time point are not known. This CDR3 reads CASSRNTGEETQYF. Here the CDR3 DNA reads TGTGCCAGCTCACGGAACACAGGGGAAGAGACCCAGTACTTC.